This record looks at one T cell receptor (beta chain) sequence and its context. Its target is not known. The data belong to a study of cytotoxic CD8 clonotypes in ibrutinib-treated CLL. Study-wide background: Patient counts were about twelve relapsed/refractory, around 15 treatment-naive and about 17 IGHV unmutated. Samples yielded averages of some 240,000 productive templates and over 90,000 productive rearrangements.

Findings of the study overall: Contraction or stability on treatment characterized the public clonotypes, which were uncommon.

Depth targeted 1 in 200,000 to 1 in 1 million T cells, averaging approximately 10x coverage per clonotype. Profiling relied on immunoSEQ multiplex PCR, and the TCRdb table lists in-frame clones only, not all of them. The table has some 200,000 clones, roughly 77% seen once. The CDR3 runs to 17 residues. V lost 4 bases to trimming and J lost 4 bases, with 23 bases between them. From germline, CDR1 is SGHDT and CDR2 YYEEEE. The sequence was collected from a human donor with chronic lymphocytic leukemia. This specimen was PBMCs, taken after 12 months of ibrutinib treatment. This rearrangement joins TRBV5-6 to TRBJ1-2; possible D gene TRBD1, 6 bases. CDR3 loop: CASSPMGGHLVSYGYTF. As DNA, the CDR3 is TGTGCCAGCAGCCCGATGGGGGGACACCTAGTCTCCTATGGCTACACCTTC. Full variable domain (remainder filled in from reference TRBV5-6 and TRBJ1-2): DAGVTQSPTHLIKTRGQQVTLRCSPKSGHDTVSWYQQALGQGPQFIFQYYEEEERQRGNFPDRFSGHQFPNYSSELNVNALLLGDSALYLCASSPMGGHLVSYGYTFGSGTRLTVV.